A selection of T cell receptor beta chains follows, all from one sample in a study of Graves' ophthalmopathy and Graves' hyperthyroidism. TCRdb called the multiplex PCR reads again in MiXCR, with one record for every CDR3 protein. The top ten hold more than 3% of the sample, which has approximately 700,000 distinct CDR3 sequences, 35% to 50% seen once. The sequenced sample consisted of peripheral blood. Receptor source: an adult man with Graves' ophthalmopathy. CDR3s include the opening cysteine and the closing phenylalanine or tryptophan. A D gene is named only where the DNA matches it firmly. Where a row states a size, it is once, few, many or the class of an expanded clone; other rows omit it.

clone_size	v_call	d_call	j_call	cdr3_aa	cdr3_nt
.	TRBV12-3/TRBV12-4	TRBD1	TRBJ2-2	CASSSGQGRIGELFF	TGTGCCAGCAGCTCCGGACAGGGGCGCATCGGGGAGCTGTTTTTT
few	TRBV5-1	TRBD1	TRBJ1-6	CASSLGDRGRGSPLHF	TGCGCCAGCAGCTTGGGTGACAGGGGGAGAGGTTCACCCCTCCACTTT
few	TRBV4-3	TRBD2	TRBJ2-7	CASSQEGLGLAGEQYF	TGCGCCAGCAGCCAAGAGGGTCTCGGACTAGCGGGCGAGCAGTACTTC
.	TRBV7-8	.	TRBJ2-1	CASSLGREQFF	TGTGCCAGCAGCTTAGGGCGTGAGCAGTTCTTC
many	TRBV7-3	TRBD1	TRBJ2-5	CASSRQGLGETQYF	TGTGCCAGCAGCCGACAGGGGTTGGGGGAGACCCAGTACTTC
many	TRBV20-1	.	TRBJ1-2	CSARDRGADYGYTF	TGCAGTGCTAGAGATAGGGGGGCCGACTATGGCTACACCTTC
many	TRBV11-1	.	TRBJ2-5	CASGPGTNQETQYF	TGTGCCAGCGGCCCTGGGACAAACCAAGAGACCCAGTACTTC
.	TRBV12-3/TRBV12-4	.	TRBJ1-1	CASLETSRATEAFF	TGTGCCAGCTTAGAGACATCGCGGGCCACTGAAGCTTTCTTT
many	TRBV12-3/TRBV12-4	TRBD2	TRBJ2-5	CASSPPRGQETQYF	TGTGCCAGCAGTCCGCCGCGGGGGCAAGAGACCCAGTACTTC
many	TRBV10-3	TRBD1	TRBJ2-7	CAITERTGTGGRQYF	TGTGCCATCACCGAAAGAACCGGGACAGGGGGGCGGCAGTACTTC
.	TRBV18	.	TRBJ2-7	CASSPFGSLEREQYF	TGTGCCAGCTCACCCTTCGGCTCCCTGGAACGCGAGCAGTACTTC
.	TRBV20-1	TRBD2	TRBJ2-5	CSARDSLAGGGETQYF	TGCAGTGCTAGAGATTCTCTAGCGGGAGGCGGAGAGACCCAGTACTTC
.	TRBV7-8	TRBD2	TRBJ2-7	CASSQGDSGGYEQYF	TGTGCCAGCAGCCAAGGGGACAGCGGGGGGTACGAGCAGTACTTC
.	TRBV7-2	.	TRBJ2-5	CASSLAIRGQETQYF	TGTGCCAGCAGCCTCGCCATCAGGGGCCAAGAGACCCAGTACTTC
.	TRBV7-8	.	TRBJ2-3	CASSAGSQGSGVGTQYF	TGTGCCAGCAGCGCCGGATCTCAGGGGAGTGGAGTAGGTACGCAGTATTTT
many	TRBV25-1	.	TRBJ1-2	CASSEAQVNYGYTF	TGTGCCAGCAGTGAAGCTCAGGTGAACTATGGCTACACCTTC
.	TRBV25-1	.	TRBJ2-5	CASSANREETQYF	TGTGCCAGCAGTGCCAACAGAGAAGAGACCCAGTACTTC
many	TRBV7-9	.	TRBJ1-2	CASSLMEGVGYGYTF	TGTGCCAGCAGCTTAATGGAGGGAGTTGGCTATGGCTACACCTTC
many	TRBV5-1	TRBD1	TRBJ2-5	CASSLRTGGLETQYF	TGCGCCAGCAGCTTACGGACAGGGGGCTTGGAGACCCAGTACTTC
many	TRBV12-3/TRBV12-4	.	TRBJ1-5	CASSLWTGSSNQPQHF	TGTGCCAGCAGTTTATGGACTGGATCCAGCAATCAGCCCCAGCATTTT
many	TRBV24-1	.	TRBJ2-2	CATSDRTGELFF	TGTGCCACCAGTGATAGGACCGGGGAGCTGTTTTTT
few	TRBV4-2	.	TRBJ2-5	CASRQGALETQYF	TGTGCCAGCAGACAAGGGGCTCTCGAGACCCAGTACTTC
.	TRBV15	.	TRBJ1-6	CATSRDGGDNSPLHF	TGTGCCACCAGCAGAGATGGGGGGGATAATTCACCCCTCCACTTT
many	TRBV7-9	.	TRBJ2-5	CASSLYETQYF	TGTGCCAGCAGCTTATATGAGACCCAGTACTTC
many	TRBV20-1	.	TRBJ1-1	CSARRRVNTEAFF	TGCAGTGCTAGGAGGAGGGTGAACACTGAAGCTTTCTTT
few	TRBV12-3/TRBV12-4	.	TRBJ2-2	CASSYRALRELFF	TGTGCCAGCAGTTACCGGGCCCTGAGGGAGCTGTTTTTT
.	TRBV10-3	TRBD1	TRBJ1-6	CASSYLFGTDNSPLHF	TGTGCCAGCAGTTACTTGTTCGGGACAGATAATTCACCCCTCCACTTT
.	TRBV11-2	TRBD1	TRBJ2-7	CASTNWGTETYEQYF	TGTGCCAGCACCAATTGGGGGACAGAGACCTACGAGCAGTACTTC
many	TRBV5-6	.	TRBJ2-5	CASSLRGSAETQYF	TGTGCCAGCAGCTTGCGGGGTTCAGCAGAGACCCAGTACTTC
few	TRBV3-1	.	TRBJ1-2	CASRDQQGAGYTF	TGTGCCAGCAGAGACCAACAGGGTGCTGGCTACACCTTC
.	TRBV25-1	.	TRBJ2-5	CASSESVVQLDQYF	TGTGCCAGCAGTGAATCGGTGGTACAGTTGGACCAGTACTTC
.	TRBV20-1	TRBD2	TRBJ2-2	CSARDAGSGETGELFF	TGCAGTGCTAGAGATGCTGGTAGCGGGGAAACCGGGGAGCTGTTTTTT
.	TRBV5-5	.	TRBJ1-2	CASSFVADQDGYTF	TGTGCCAGCAGCTTCGTTGCAGATCAGGATGGCTACACCTTC
.	TRBV7-9	.	TRBJ1-6	CASSVTDNSPLHF	TGCGCCAGCAGCGTGACAGACAATTCACCCCTCCACTTT